The rows below give T cell receptor beta chains drawn from one sample of a study of identical twins. One entry per CDR3 protein, called by TCRdb with MiXCR from the 5' RACE reads. In the table there are 1.5 million or so distinct CDR3 sequences, roughly a third of which are singletons. Material: cord blood. The receptors derive from a newborn girl in good health. Each CDR3 is given with its conserved first and last residue. The D gene is left open where the match is weak. Some rows mark clone size as missing; the rest say once, few, many or name a class of expanded clone.

V gene,J gene,D gene,clone size,CDR3 DNA,CDR3 protein
TRBV24-1,TRBJ2-3,.,few,TGTGCCACCAGTGATGGTGGCAGAACGCAGTATTTT,CATSDGGRTQYF
TRBV20-1,TRBJ1-2,.,.,TGCAGTGCTCCCGAGTCCTCGTCGGGCTACACCTTC,CSAPESSSGYTF
TRBV29-1,TRBJ2-5,.,few,TGCAGCGTTGAATGGCTAGGGGAGACCCAGTACTTC,CSVEWLGETQYF
TRBV5-1,TRBJ2-7,TRBD2,few,TGCGCCAGCAGCCTTGGATATAGTAGCGGGGCCGACTCCTACGAGCAGTACTTC,CASSLGYSSGADSYEQYF
TRBV28,TRBJ2-3,.,.,TGTGCCAGCAGTTTATTAGCTAGGGTAGATACGCAGTATTTT,CASSLLARVDTQYF
TRBV20-1,TRBJ2-5,.,once,TGCAGTTCTCCGGGACTTCAAGAGACCCAGTACTTC,CSSPGLQETQYF
TRBV6-2/TRBV6-3,TRBJ2-7,.,.,TGTGCCAGCAGTCCACAGTTCCAGCGGACCTACGAGCAGTACTTC,CASSPQFQRTYEQYF
TRBV3-1,TRBJ2-4,TRBD2,few,TGTGCCAGCAGCCAAGCCTCGGCGGGAGTGTCCCTTCAGTACTTC,CASSQASAGVSLQYF
TRBV10-3,TRBJ2-1,TRBD2,.,TGTGCCATCAGCTCTAGCGGGAGGCAAGAGACCCAGTTCTTC,CAISSSGRQETQFF
TRBV6-5,TRBJ1-2,TRBD1,few,TGTGCCAGCAGTTACTCGAGACAGGGGGCGATCGGCTACACCTTC,CASSYSRQGAIGYTF
TRBV20-1,TRBJ2-7,.,.,TGCAGTGCTAATCCCTCGGTTTACGAGCAGTACTTC,CSANPSVYEQYF
TRBV29-1,TRBJ2-3,.,many,TGCAGCGCCGACGGACCAGGGTCAGATACGCAGTATTTT,CSADGPGSDTQYF
TRBV24-1,TRBJ2-3,.,few,TGTGCCACCAGTGAACGGGGGAGGCCAACCCCGCGGTATTTT,CATSERGRPTPRYF
TRBV20-1,TRBJ2-4,.,.,TGCAGTGCCCAAACCTACAGGGAGAACGCCAAAAACATTCAGTACTTC,CSAQTYRENAKNIQYF
TRBV27,TRBJ2-7,.,few,TGTGCCAGCAGTCCGGGACTGAACAATGAGCAGTACTTC,CASSPGLNNEQYF
TRBV5-4,TRBJ2-1,.,few,TGTGCCAGCAGCTTGGAATCCTCGCATTACGTTAAGTTCTTC,CASSLESSHYVKFF
TRBV5-1,TRBJ2-5,TRBD1,few,TGCGCCAGCAGCCGGGACAGGTTTGGGGAGACCCAGTACTTC,CASSRDRFGETQYF
TRBV10-3,TRBJ1-2,.,.,TGTGCCATCATCAGCTATGGCTACACCTTC,CAIISYGYTF
TRBV20-1,TRBJ2-1,TRBD2,.,TGCAGTGCTAGAGTCACTAGCGGGGGGGTTGAGCAGTTCTTC,CSARVTSGGVEQFF
TRBV14,TRBJ2-1,TRBD1,.,TGTGCCAGCAGCCGAATACAGGGGTACAATGAGCAGTTCTTC,CASSRIQGYNEQFF
TRBV27,TRBJ2-5,TRBD2,.,TGTGCCAGCAGTTTTCTAAGAGCGGGAGGGAATGAGCAGTACTTC,CASSFLRAGGNEQYF
TRBV2,TRBJ2-7,.,few,TGTGCCAGCAGTGGAGCCCCGCCGGACGAGCAGTACTTC,CASSGAPPDEQYF
TRBV19,TRBJ1-1,.,few,TGTGCCAGTAGTATGACTAGGACAGATGCTACCACTGAAGCTTTCTTT,CASSMTRTDATTEAFF
TRBV20-1,TRBJ1-3,.,.,TGCAGTGCTAGGATGGGGGACACCTCGATCTCTGGAAACACCATATATTTT,CSARMGDTSISGNTIYF
TRBV2,TRBJ2-3,TRBD2,.,TGTGCCAGCAGTGAAATAGGAGGACTAGGCACAGATACGCAGTATTTT,CASSEIGGLGTDTQYF
TRBV20-1,TRBJ2-7,.,.,TGCAGTGCTAGAGATCTTCCCGGTAGAGGGGAAGGCTCCTACAATGAGCAGTACTTC,CSARDLPGRGEGSYNEQYF
TRBV29-1,TRBJ2-4,.,many,TGCAGCGTCACTAGAGCGAAAAACATTCAGTACTTC,CSVTRAKNIQYF